Below are 5 T cell receptor beta chains sequenced from a single sample in a study of cytomegalovirus exposure and HLA in healthy donors. Vbeta (60) and Jbeta (13) primers were used in the PCR. Here immunoSEQ multiplex PCR was the method, and the copy in TCRdb shows in-frame clones only, minus some. The sample yields 90,000 to 110,000 clones, approximately 81% seen once. Sample: PBMCs. The receptor source for this set is a man between 25 and 39 years old in good health and CMV-seronegative.

The chain uses TRBV7-9 and TRBJ1-1; 8 nucleotides agree with TRBD1. Germline trimming cut 5 bases from V and 5 bases from J; bases unmatched to any gene: 10. Germline CDR1 is SEHNR and CDR2 is FQNEAQ (reference sequence). The CDR3 sequence is 15 residues long. The CDR3, as DNA: TGTGCCAGCAGCCCCTCGGACAGGGTTGTGACTGAAGCTTTCTTT. This codes for CASSPSDRVVTEAFF.

The CDR3 loop reads CASSPRGTGANVLTF. The CDR3 DNA follows: TGTGCCAGCAGTCCCCGCGGGACTGGGGCCAACGTCCTGACTTTC. The chain is built from TRBV6-6 and TRBJ2-6; a possible D gene is TRBD2 (6 bases). Trimming left V 5 bases short and J 2 bases short, with 10 bases between. The CDR3 totals 15 residues. The germline CDR1 and CDR2 sequences are MNHNY and SVGAGI (reference sequence).

The chain recombines TRBV4-1 with TRBJ1-5, with 8 bases lining up with TRBD1. This CDR3 contains 15 residues. The V and J ends lost 5 bases and 5 bases, in that order; junction bases with no gene match: 8. CDR1 is MGHRA and CDR2 is YSYEKL in the germline V gene. This CDR3 reads CASSYKGTGDQPQHF. The CDR3 bases are TGCGCCAGCAGCTACAAGGGGACAGGTGATCAGCCCCAGCATTTT.

The chain combines TRBV27 with TRBJ2-5; D is perhaps TRBD2 (6 bases). The germline CDR1 and CDR2 sequences are MNHEY and SMNVEV (reference sequence). The germline V and J ends were trimmed by 5 bases and 5 bases, with 15 bases remaining between them. The CDR3 length is 14 residues. The CDR3, as DNA: TGTGCCAGCAGTCCCCGCTCGGGGAGGGAGACCCAGTACTTC. It yields the protein CASSPRSGRETQYF.

The chain links TRBV5-4 to TRBJ1-6; 10 bases align to TRBD1. This CDR3 has 17 residues. Germline trimming cut 4 bases from V and 6 bases from J; bases unmatched to any gene: 10. Germline V gives CDR1 SGHNT, CDR2 YYREEE (reference sequence). The CDR3 region is CASSPAPGQGTNSPLHF. CDR3 nucleotides: TGTGCCAGCAGCCCCGCTCCGGGACAGGGGACTAATTCACCCCTCCACTTT.